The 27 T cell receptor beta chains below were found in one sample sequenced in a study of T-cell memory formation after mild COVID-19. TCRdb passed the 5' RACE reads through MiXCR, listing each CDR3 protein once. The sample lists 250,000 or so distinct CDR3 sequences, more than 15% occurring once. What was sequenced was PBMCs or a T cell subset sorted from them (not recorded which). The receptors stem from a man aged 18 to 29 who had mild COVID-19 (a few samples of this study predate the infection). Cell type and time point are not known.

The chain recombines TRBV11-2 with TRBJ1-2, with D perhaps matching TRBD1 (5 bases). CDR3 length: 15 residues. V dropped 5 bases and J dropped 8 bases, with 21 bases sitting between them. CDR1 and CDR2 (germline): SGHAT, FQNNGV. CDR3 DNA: TGTGCCAGCAGCCTCTCTGGGTCTCCGGGGGGAGGCTACACCTTC. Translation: CASSLSGSPGGGYTF.

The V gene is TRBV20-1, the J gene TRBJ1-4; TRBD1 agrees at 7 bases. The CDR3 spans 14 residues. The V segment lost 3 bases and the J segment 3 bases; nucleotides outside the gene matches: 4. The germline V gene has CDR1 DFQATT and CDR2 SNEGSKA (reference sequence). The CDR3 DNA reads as TGCAGTGCTAGGGGACAGCTAGCTAATGAAAAACTGTTTTTT. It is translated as CSARGQLANEKLFF.

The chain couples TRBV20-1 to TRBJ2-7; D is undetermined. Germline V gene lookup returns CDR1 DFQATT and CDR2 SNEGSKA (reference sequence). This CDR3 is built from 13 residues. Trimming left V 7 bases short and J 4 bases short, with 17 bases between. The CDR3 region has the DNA TGCAGTGTCGCCATAGGGAACGAGTACGAGCAGTACGTC. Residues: CSVAIGNEYEQYV.

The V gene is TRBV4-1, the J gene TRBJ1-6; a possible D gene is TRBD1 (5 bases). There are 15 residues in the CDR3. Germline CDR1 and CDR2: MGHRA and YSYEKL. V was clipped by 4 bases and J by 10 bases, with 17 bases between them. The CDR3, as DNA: TGCGCCAGCAGCCCCGTGGGGGGAGCCAGCTCACCCCTCCACTTT. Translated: CASSPVGGASSPLHF.

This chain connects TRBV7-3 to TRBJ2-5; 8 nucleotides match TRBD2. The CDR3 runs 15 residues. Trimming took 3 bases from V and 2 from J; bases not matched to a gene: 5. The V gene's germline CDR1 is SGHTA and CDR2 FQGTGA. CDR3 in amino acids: CASSFSGGLQETQYF. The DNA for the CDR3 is TGTGCCAGCAGCTTTTCGGGGGGGCTTCAAGAGACCCAGTACTTC.

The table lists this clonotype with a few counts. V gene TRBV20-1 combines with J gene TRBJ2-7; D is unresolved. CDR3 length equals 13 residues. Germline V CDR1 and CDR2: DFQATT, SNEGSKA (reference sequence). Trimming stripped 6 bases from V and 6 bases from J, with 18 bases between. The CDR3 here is CSAKTPPGSEQYV. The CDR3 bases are TGCAGTGCCAAGACCCCTCCAGGATCCGAGCAGTACGTC.

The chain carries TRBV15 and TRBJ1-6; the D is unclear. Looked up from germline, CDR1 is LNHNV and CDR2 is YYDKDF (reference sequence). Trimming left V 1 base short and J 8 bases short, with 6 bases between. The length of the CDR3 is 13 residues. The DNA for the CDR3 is TGTGCCACCAGCAGAGTCGGGGATTCACCCCTCCACTTT. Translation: CATSRVGDSPLHF.

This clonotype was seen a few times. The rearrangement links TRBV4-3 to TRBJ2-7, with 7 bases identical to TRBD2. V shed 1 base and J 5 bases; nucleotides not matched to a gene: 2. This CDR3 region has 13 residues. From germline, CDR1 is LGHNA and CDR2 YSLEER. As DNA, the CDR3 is TGCGCCAGCAGCCAAGCGGGAGGTAACGAGCAGTACTTC. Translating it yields CASSQAGGNEQYF.

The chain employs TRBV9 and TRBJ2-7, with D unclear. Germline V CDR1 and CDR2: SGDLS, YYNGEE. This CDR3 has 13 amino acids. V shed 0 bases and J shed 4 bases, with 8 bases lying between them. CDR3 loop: CASSVGVSYEQYF. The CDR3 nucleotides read TGTGCCAGCAGCGTAGGCGTGTCGTACGAGCAGTACTTC.

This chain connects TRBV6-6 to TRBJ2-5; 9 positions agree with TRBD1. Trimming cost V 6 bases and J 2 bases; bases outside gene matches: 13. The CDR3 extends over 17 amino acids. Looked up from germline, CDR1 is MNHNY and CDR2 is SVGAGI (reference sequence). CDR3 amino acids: CASSTGQGWGRQETQYF. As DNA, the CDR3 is TGTGCCAGCAGCACCGGACAGGGGTGGGGGAGACAAGAGACCCAGTACTTC.

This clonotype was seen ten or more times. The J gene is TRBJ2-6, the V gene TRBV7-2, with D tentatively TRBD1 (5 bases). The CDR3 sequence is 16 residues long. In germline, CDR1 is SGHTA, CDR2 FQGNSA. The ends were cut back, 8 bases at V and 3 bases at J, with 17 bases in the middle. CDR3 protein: CASRQKRGSGANVLTF. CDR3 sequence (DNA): TGTGCCAGCCGCCAAAAAAGGGGAAGTGGGGCCAACGTCCTGACTTTC. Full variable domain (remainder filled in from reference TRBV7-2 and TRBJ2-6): GAGVSQSPSNKVTEKGKDVELRCDPISGHTALYWYRQSLGQGLEFLIYFQGNSAPDKSGLPSDRFSAERTGGSVSTLTIQRTQQEDSAVYLCASRQKRGSGANVLTFGAGSRLTVL.

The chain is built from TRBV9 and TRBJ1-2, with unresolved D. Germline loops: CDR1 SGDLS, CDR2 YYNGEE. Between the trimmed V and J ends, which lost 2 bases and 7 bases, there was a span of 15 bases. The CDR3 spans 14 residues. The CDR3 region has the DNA TGTGCCAGCAGCGTCCGTTCCGAGGGAGTTGGCTACACCTTC. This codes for CASSVRSEGVGYTF.

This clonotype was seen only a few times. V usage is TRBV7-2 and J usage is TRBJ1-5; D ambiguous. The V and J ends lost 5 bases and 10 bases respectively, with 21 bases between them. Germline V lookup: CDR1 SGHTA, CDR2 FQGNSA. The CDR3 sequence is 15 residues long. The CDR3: CASSPRSIGRGPQHF. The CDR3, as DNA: TGTGCCAGCAGCCCGAGAAGCATCGGTCGGGGTCCCCAGCATTTT. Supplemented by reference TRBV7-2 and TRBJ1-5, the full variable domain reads GAGVSQSPSNKVTEKGKDVELRCDPISGHTALYWYRQSLGQGLEFLIYFQGNSAPDKSGLPSDRFSAERTGGSVSTLTIQRTQQEDSAVYLCASSPRSIGRGPQHFGDGTRLSIL.

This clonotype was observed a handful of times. The CDR3, as DNA: TGTGCCATAAGCGGACAACCGCCTTCTTACGCCGGGGAGCTGTTTTTT. This gives the protein CAISGQPPSYAGELFF. The chain recombines TRBV6-2 or TRBV6-3 with TRBJ2-2; either TRBD1 or TRBD2 may fit D (5 bases each). V was trimmed by 10 bases and J by 6 bases, leaving 24 bases between them. CDR1 is MNHEY and CDR2 is SVGEGT in the germline V gene. There are 16 residues in the CDR3.

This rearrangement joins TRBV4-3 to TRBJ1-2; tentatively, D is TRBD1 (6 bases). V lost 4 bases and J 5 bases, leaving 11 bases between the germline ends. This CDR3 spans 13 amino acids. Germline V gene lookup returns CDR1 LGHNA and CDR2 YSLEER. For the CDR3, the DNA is TGCGCCAGCAGCCGCCACAGGGAATATGGCTACACCTTC. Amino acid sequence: CASSRHREYGYTF.

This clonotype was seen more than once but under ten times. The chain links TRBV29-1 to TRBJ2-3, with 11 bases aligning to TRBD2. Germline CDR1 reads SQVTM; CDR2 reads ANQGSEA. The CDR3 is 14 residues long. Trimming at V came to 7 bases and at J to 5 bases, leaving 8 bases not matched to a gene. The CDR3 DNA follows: TGCAGCGAGCTGACTAGCGGGGCGGGAGATACGCAGTATTTT. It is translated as CSELTSGAGDTQYF.

The CDR3 DNA reads as TGTGCCAGCATATCATATGTAGCGGGGATAGACAATGAGCAGTTCTTC. Protein sequence: CASISYVAGIDNEQFF. The chain recombines TRBV12-3 or TRBV12-4 with TRBJ2-1; TRBD2 aligns across 8 bases. The junction had 13 bases not matched to a gene; V was cut back by 7 bases and J by 5 bases. The CDR3 totals 16 residues.

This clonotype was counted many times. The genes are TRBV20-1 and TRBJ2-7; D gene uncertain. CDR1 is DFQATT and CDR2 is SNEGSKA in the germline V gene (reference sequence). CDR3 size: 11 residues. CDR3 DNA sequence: TGCAGCGCCAGGACGGGCTACGAGCAGTACTTC. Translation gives CSARTGYEQYF.

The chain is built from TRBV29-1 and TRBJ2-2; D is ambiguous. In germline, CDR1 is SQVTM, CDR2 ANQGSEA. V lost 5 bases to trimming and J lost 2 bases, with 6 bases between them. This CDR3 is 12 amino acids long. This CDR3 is CSVPLNTGELFF. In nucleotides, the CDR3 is TGCAGCGTTCCACTTAACACCGGGGAGCTGTTTTTT.

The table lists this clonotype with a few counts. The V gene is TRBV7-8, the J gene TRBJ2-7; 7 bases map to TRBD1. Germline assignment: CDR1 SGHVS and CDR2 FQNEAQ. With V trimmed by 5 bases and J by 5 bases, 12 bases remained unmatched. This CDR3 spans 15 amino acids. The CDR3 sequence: CASSRRTGLMNEQYF. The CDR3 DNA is TGTGCCAGCAGCCGGAGGACAGGCCTCATGAACGAGCAGTACTTC.

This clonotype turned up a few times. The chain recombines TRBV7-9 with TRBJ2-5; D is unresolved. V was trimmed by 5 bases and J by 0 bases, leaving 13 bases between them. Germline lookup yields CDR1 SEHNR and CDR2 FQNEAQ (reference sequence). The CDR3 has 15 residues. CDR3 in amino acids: CASSTRTEYQETQYF. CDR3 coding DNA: TGTGCCAGCAGCACCCGGACGGAGTACCAAGAGACCCAGTACTTC.

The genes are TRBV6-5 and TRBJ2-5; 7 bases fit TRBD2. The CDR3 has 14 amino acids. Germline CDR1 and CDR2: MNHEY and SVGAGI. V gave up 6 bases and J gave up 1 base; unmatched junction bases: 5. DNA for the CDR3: TGTGCCAGCAGAGGAGCGGGGAGCCAAGAGACCCAGTACTTC. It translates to CASRGAGSQETQYF.

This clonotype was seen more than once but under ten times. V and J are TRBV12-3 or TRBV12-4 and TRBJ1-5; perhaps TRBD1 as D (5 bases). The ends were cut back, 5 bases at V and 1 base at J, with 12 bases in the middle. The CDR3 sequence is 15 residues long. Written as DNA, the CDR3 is TGTGCCAGCAGTCTGCGGGACGGAAGCAATCAGCCCCAGCATTTT. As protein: CASSLRDGSNQPQHF.

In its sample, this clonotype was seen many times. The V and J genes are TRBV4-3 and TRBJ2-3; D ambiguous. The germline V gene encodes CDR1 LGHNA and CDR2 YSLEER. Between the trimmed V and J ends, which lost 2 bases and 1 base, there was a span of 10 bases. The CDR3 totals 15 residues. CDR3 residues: CASSQQDGRTDTQYF. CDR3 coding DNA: TGCGCCAGCAGCCAACAAGACGGCCGCACAGATACGCAGTATTTT.

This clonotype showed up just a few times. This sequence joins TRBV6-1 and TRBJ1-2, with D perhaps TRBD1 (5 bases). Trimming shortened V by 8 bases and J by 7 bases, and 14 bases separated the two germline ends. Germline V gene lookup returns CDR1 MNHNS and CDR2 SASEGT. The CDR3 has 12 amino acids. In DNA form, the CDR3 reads TGTGCCAGCCGGCGGGCCGGGGGTGGCTACACCTTC. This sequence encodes CASRRAGGGYTF.

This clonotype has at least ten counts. This CDR3 is CASSFDSGEQFF. The CDR3 nucleotides read TGTGCCAGCAGTTTCGATAGCGGGGAGCAGTTCTTC. The V call is TRBV6-2 or TRBV6-3, the J call TRBJ2-1, with 7 bases fitting TRBD2. The CDR3 runs 12 residues. Germline-derived CDR1 and CDR2 are MNHEY and SVGEGT. V lost 4 bases to trimming and J lost 10 bases; unmatched junction nucleotides: 4.

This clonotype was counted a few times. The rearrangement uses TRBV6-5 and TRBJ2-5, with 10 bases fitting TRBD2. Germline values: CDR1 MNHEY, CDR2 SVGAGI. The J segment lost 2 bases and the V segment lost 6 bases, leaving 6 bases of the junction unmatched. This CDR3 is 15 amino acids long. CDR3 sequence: CASSGLAAGQETQYF. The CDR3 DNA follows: TGTGCCAGCAGCGGACTAGCGGCGGGACAAGAGACCCAGTACTTC.